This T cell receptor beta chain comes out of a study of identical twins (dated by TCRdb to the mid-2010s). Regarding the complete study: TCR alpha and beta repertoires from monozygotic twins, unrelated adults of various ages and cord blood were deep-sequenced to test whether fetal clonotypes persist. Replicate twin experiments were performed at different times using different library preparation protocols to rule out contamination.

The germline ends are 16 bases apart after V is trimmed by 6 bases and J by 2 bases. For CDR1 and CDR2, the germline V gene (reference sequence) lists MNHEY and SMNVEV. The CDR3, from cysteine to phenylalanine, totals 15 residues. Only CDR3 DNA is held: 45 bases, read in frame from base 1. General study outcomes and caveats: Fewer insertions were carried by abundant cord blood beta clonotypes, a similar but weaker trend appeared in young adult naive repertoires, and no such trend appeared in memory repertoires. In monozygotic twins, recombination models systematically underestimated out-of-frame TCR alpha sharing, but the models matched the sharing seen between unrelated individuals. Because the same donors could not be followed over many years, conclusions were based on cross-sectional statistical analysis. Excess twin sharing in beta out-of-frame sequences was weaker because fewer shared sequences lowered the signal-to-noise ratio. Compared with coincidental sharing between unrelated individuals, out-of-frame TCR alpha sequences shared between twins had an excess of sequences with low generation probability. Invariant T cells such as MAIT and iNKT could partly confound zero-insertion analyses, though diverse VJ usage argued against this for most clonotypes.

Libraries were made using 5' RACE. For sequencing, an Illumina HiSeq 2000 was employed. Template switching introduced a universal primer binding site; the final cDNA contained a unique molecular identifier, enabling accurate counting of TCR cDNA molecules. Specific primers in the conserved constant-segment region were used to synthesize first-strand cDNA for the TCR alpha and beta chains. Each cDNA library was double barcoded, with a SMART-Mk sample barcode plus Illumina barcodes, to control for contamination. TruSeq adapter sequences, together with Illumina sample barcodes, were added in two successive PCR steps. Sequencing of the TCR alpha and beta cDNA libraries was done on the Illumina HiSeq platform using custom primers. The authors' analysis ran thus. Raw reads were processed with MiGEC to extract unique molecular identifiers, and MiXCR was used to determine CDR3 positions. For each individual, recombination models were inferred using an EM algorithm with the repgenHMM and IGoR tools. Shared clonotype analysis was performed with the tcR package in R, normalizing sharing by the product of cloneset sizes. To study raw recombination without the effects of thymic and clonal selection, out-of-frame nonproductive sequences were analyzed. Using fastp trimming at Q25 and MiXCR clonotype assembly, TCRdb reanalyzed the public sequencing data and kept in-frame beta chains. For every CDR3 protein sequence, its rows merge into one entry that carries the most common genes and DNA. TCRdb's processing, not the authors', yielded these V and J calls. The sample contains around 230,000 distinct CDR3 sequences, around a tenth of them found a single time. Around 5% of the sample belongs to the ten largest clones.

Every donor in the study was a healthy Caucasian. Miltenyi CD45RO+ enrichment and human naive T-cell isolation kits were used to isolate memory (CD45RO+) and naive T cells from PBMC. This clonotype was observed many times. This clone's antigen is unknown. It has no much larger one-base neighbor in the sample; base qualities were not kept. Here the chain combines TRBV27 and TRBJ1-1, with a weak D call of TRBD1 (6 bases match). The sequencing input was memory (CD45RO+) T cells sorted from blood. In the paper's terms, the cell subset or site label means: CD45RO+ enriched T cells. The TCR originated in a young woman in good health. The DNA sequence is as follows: TGTGCCAGCAGCCGATGGACAGATTCAAACACTGAAGCTTTCTTT. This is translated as CASSRWTDSNTEAFF.